This T cell receptor (beta chain) originates from a study of T cells in Graves' hyperthyroidism and ophthalmopathy (dated by TCRdb to the late 2010s). Looking at the study overall: Peripheral blood was collected at initial diagnosis, before any treatment. To identify distinguishing TCR V-J signatures, a discovery cohort of some 99 patients was used, comprising 40 to 45 with Graves' ophthalmopathy and 57 with stable Graves' hyperthyroidism. Prospective prediction of ophthalmopathy was tested in an independent validation cohort consisting of some 18 hyperthyroidism patients and around 16 patients who later progressed to ophthalmopathy. In addition, the study compared T-cell repertoires in thyroid tissue and in blood from about six Graves' hyperthyroidism patients. For training and testing, the 100 patients in the discovery cohort were randomly divided in a 7:3 ratio. Following sampling, methimazole starting at 30 mg daily was given to hyperthyroidism patients, and high-dose intravenous methylprednisolone was given to ophthalmopathy patients. According to the paper, TCR Vbeta CDR3 sequencing was carried out on 135 peripheral blood samples, which came from 40 to 45 ophthalmopathy, some 73 hyperthyroidism and approximately 17 progressor patients.

CDR1 and CDR2 (MDHEN, SYDVKM) derive from the germline V gene. Trimming takes 6 bases off V and 4 bases off J; junction bases not matched to a gene: 15. Including cysteine and phenylalanine, the CDR3 has 17 amino acids. The entry retains the CDR3 DNA only, 51 bases that are in frame from base 1. Study-wide conclusions, independent of this receptor: In validation, progression to ophthalmopathy was predicted by the model with 55% to 71% sensitivity and roughly 76% specificity, a median of approximately 6.5 months before onset. Sample size was not statistically predetermined, and blinding of investigators to group allocation was not performed. A model built on a 13 V-J signature distinguished ophthalmopathy from stable hyperthyroidism, reaching 85% to 90% sensitivity and about 81% specificity in cross-validation and 80%/75% in testing. Most expanded thyroid clonotypes (frequency above 0.001) were also detected in blood, suggesting blood repertoires may reflect thyroid immune responses.

Ophthalmopathy patients had moderately to severely active disease, with a Clinical Activity Score of 3 or more, a NOSPECS grade of 4 or more, and a disease duration of less than 3 months. Exclusion was applied to patients with uncontrolled infections, other autoimmune diseases, pregnancy or lactation. Diagnoses relied on clinical symptoms, serum thyroxine and TRAb, thyroid ultrasound and orbital computed tomography. Ficoll-Paque density gradient centrifugation was used to isolate PBMCs from around 10 ml of fresh peripheral blood. Trizol reagent was used to extract total RNA, and RNA quality was then checked on an Agilent 2100 Bioanalyzer. The TCR beta CDR3 regions were amplified from RNA transcripts. The first round of RT-PCR for the TCR CDR3 was performed with the HTBI primer set and the Qiagen OneStep RT-PCR kit. Libraries were constructed in a second round of multiplex PCR, after which size selection and purification were carried out. The libraries were sequenced on an Illumina HiSeq2000 using paired-end 100 bp reads. Per the authors' processing: SOAPnuke was used to process the raw data, throwing out any read that contained adapters or uncalled bases, had a mean Phred below 15, or lacked an exact constant-primer or identifier match. High-quality paired reads were merged with COPE v1.2.5, and unique nucleotide sequences were defined as clonotypes. MiTCR v1.1 was used to align the clonotypes against IMGT TRBV, TRBD and TRBJ reference segments. The analysis was restricted to V-J combinations with a frequency above 0.0001, which together covered about 99% of the repertoires. The TCS score was defined as F50 (clonal expansion) divided by E x V (chaos), with BLOSUM62-based TCRdist calculated between CDR3 peptides within each V-J. Welch's t-statistics and random forest reduced roughly 530 V-J features to 13, which were used in a naive Bayes classifier (R e1071). Clones were called with MiXCR by TCRdb after fastp trimmed the public reads at Q25, and only in-frame beta chains were retained. Each CDR3 protein gets just one entry, which takes the most common genes and DNA from the rows behind it. The V and J calls and clone size come from TCRdb's table, not from the authors' own analysis. The sample table contains about 270,000 distinct CDR3 sequences; only one count was recorded for 24% of them. The leading ten clones occupy about a third of the sample.

This clonotype has ten or more counts. Its recognized antigen is unknown. Within one base of it there is no much larger clone, and no base qualities were kept. The TCR comes from a woman aged 40 to 50 with Graves' ophthalmopathy. Recombination connected TRBV28 to TRBJ1-2, with TRBD1 identical over 9 junction bases. Material for sequencing was blood. CDR3 sequence: CASSARPGQGVGYGYTF. The bases are TGTGCCAGCAGCGCCCGCCCGGGACAGGGAGTAGGCTATGGCTACACCTTC.